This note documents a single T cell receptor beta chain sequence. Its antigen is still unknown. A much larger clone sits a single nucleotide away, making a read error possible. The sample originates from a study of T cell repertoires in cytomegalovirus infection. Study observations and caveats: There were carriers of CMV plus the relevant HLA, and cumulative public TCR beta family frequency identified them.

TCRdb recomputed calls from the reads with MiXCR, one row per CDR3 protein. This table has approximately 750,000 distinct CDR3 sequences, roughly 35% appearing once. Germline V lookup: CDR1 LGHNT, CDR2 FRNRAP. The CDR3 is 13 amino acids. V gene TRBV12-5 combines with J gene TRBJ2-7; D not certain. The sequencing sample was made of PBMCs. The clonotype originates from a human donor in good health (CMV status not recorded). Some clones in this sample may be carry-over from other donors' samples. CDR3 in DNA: TGTGCTAGTGGCCCGCCGGTCCCCTACGAGCAGTCCTTC. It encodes CASGPPVPYEQSF.